This T cell receptor (beta chain) was retrieved from a study of blood T cell repertoires in COVID-19 (dated by TCRdb to the early 2020s). About the study as a whole: Collaborator samples came from the United States, Italy and Spain and covered acute and convalescent phases of COVID-19. The material from the prospective study consisted of cDNA or gDNA derived from T cells, B-cell-depleted T cells, or PBMCs. The dataset comprised deeply sampled blood TCRbeta repertoires from subjects exposed to, actively infected with, or recovered from COVID-19. The repertoires were released in a freely available public database meant as a resource for research on the immune response to SARS-CoV-2. The samples were drawn from two sources: the first 160 participants of the ongoing ImmuneRACE study, and some 1,300 subjects contributed by 6 global collaborators. A de-identified subject ID, COVID-19 status, age in years and sex were almost always included in the sample metadata. Where HLA class I and class II types were available, the types were taken from metadata supplied by the sample provider, not from assay-based typing. Study-wide conclusions, independent of this receptor: Clinical and demographic metadata were provided uncurated, with the amount varying by source and participant.

The collaborating institutions used their own protocols to collect whole blood in K2EDTA tubes. For TCRbeta analysis, collaborators shipped samples as frozen whole blood, isolated PBMCs, or DNA extracted from either of those sample types. Remarks on this clone: No cognate antigen has been identified for it. Base qualities are not provided; no much larger clone lies one nucleotide away.

Measured from the cysteine to the phenylalanine, the CDR3 is 12 residues long. This entry keeps only the CDR3 DNA: 36 bases, framed from base 1. V is reduced by 3 bases and J by 4 bases, leaving a spacing of 6 bases between them. TCRbeta CDR3 regions were amplified from genomic DNA using the immunoSEQ Assay, a bias-controlled multiplex PCR. For the original study's pipeline: Within the assay, amplification of reference gene primers was used to estimate how many nucleated cells each sample contained. Sequence reads were collapsed and filtered to measure the absolute abundance of every unique TCRbeta CDR3 rearrangement. For each sample, productive Simpson clonality was calculated by taking the square root of Simpson's diversity index across productive rearrangements. TCRdb's version of the immuneACCESS table is confined to in-frame rearrangements and falls short of the full clone set. An unresolved V gene accounts for under half of the shortfall where checked; the remainder is of unknown origin. V and J calls and clone size come straight from that table; D and trimming were deduced from the DNA. For this sample there are about 160,000 clones; 90% appear just once. The ten largest clones represent roughly a sixth of the sample.

This sequence uses TRBV12-3 or TRBV12-4 and TRBJ2-5; the D gene is unclear. This TCR came from a man in his 60s with active or convalescent COVID-19. The specimen was peripheral blood. The CDR3 protein sequence reads: CASSFFGETQYF. The DNA sequence is given as TGTGCCAGCAGTTTCTTCGGAGAGACCCAGTACTTC.